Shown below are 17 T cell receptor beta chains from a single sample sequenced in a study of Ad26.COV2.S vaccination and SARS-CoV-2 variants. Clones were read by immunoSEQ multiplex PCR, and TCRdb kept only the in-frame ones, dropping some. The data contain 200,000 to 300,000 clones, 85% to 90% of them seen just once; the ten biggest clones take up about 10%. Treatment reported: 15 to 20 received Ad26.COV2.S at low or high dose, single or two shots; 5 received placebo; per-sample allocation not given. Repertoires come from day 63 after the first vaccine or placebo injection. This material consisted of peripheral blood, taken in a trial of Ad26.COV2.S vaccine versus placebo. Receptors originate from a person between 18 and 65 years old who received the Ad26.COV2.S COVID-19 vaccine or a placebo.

The CDR3 nucleotides are TGTGCCTGGGAGCCCCGGGGTTCCTACGAGCAGTACTTC. Encoded protein: CAWEPRGSYEQYF. V and J are TRBV30 and TRBJ2-7; maybe TRBD2 (5 bases). The CDR3 has 13 amino acids. The germline V and J ends were trimmed by 5 bases and 1 base, with 12 bases remaining between them. Germline loops: CDR1 GTSNPN, CDR2 SVGIG (reference sequence). The complete variable domain, with remaining parts taken from reference TRBV30 and TRBJ2-7, reads SQTIHQWPATLVQPVGSPLSLECTVEGTSNPNLYWYRQAAGRGLQLLFYSVGIGQISSEVPQNLSASRPQDRQFILSSKKLLLSDSGFYLCAWEPRGSYEQYFGPGTRLTVT.

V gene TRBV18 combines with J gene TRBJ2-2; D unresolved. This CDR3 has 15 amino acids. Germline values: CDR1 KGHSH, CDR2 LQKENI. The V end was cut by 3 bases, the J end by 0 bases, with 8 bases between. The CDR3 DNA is TGTGCCAGCTCACCCGAACAGTCGAACACCGGGGAGCTGTTTTTT. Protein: CASSPEQSNTGELFF.

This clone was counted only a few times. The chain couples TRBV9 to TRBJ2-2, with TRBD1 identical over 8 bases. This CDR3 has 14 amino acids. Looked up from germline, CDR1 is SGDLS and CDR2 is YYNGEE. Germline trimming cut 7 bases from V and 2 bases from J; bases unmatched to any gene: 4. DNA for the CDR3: TGTGCCAGCCACACAGGGGGTAACACCGGGGAGCTGTTTTTT. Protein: CASHTGGNTGELFF.

Here the CDR3 DNA reads TGTGCCACCAGCAGAGATAGGATAAGCTCCTACGAGCAGTACTTC. Protein product: CATSRDRISSYEQYF. The V and J genes are TRBV15 and TRBJ2-7; no clear D gene. Germline CDR1 LNHNV, CDR2 YYDKDF (reference sequence). V lost 0 bases and J 0 bases, leaving 9 bases between the germline ends. This CDR3 spans 15 amino acids.

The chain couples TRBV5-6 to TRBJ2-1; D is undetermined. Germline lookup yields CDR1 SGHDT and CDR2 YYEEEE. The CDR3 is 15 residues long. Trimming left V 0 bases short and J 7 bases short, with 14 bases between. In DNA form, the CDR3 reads TGTGCCAGCAGCTTGGGGCTCCAAAATGAAAATGAGCAGTTCTTC. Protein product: CASSLGLQNENEQFF. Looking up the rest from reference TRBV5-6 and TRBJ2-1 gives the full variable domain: DAGVTQSPTHLIKTRGQQVTLRCSPKSGHDTVSWYQQALGQGPQFIFQYYEEEERQRGNFPDRFSGHQFPNYSSELNVNALLLGDSALYLCASSLGLQNENEQFFGPGTRLTVL.

CDR3 nucleotide sequence: TGTGCCAGCAGCTTGGACAACAGGGTGGGGGTCGACAAAAACATTCAGTACTTC. Its protein is CASSLDNRVGVDKNIQYF. V and J are TRBV5-8 and TRBJ2-4, with D possibly matching TRBD1 (6 bases). V was clipped by 0 bases and J by 3 bases, with 19 bases between them. CDR1 is SGHTS, CDR2 YDEGEE, per germline. The CDR3 consists of 18 residues.

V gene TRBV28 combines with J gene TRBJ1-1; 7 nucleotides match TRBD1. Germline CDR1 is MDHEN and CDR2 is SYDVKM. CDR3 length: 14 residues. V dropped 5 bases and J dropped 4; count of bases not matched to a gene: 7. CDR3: CASSMDRWSTEAFF. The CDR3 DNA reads TGTGCCAGCAGTATGGACAGGTGGAGCACTGAAGCTTTCTTT.

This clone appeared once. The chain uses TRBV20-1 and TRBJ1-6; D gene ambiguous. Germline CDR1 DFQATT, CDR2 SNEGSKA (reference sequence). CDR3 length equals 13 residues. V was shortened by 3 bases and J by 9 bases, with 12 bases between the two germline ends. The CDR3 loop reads CSASYGSTSPLHF. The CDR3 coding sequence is TGCAGTGCTAGTTACGGCTCGACTTCACCCCTCCACTTT.

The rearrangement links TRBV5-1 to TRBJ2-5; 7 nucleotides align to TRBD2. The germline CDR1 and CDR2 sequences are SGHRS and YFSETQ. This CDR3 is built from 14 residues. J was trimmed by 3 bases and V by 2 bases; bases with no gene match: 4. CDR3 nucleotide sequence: TGCGCCAGCAGCTTAAGTACTAGCGAAGAGACCCAGTACTTC. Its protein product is CASSLSTSEETQYF.

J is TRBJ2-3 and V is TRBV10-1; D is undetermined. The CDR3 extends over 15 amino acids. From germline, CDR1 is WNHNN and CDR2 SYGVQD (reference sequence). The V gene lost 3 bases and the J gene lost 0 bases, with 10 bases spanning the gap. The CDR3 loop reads CASSDSETSTDTQYF. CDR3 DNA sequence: TGCGCCAGCAGTGACTCAGAAACTAGCACAGATACGCAGTATTTT.

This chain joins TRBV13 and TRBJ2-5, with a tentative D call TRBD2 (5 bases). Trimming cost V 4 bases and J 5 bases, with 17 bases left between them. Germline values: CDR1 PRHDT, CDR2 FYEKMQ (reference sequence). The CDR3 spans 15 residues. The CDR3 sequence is CASSSSDPGGETQYF. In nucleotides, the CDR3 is TGTGCCAGCAGCTCCTCCGATCCCGGCGGGGAGACCCAGTACTTC.

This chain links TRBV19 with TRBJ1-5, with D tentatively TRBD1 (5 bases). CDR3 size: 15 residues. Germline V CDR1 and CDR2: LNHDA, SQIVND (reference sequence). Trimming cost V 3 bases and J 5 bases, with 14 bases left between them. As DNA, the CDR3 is TGTGCCAGTAGTATTGGGGGAATGCAGGATCAGCCCCAGCATTTT. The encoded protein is CASSIGGMQDQPQHF.

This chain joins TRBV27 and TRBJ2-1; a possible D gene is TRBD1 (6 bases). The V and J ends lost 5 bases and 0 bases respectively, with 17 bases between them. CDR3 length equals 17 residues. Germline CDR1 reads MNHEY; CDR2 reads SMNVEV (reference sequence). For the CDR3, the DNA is TGTGCCAGCAGTCCGCGGACAGTCCAAAGCTCCTACAATGAGCAGTTCTTC. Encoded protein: CASSPRTVQSSYNEQFF.

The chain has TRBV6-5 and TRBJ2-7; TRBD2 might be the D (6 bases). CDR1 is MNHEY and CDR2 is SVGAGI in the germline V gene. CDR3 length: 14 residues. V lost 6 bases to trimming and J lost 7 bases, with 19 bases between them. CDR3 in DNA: TGTGCCAGCAGGGGCCCCGGACTGGCGGGGGAGCAGTACTTC. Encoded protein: CASRGPGLAGEQYF.

The DNA for the CDR3 is TGTGCCAGCAGCCAGGGCTTAGCGGGGGGGGCTGGGGATGAGCAGTTCTTC. Translating it yields CASSQGLAGGAGDEQFF. The chain joins TRBV4-2 to TRBJ2-1, with 11 bases matching TRBD2. Germline V CDR1 and CDR2: LGHNA, YNFKEQ. Trimming took 3 bases from V and 8 from J; bases not matched to a gene: 12. This CDR3 region has 17 residues.

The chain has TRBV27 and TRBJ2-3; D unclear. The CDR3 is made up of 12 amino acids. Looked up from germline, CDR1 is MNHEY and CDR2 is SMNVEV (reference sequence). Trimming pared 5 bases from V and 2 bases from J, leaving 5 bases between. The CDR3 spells CASSPFTDTQYF. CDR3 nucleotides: TGTGCCAGCAGTCCGTTCACAGATACGCAGTATTTT.

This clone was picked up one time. In DNA form, the CDR3 reads TGCGCCAGCAGTCCAGGACTAGCGATAGGGGGCCCAGATACGCAGTATTTT. It codes for CASSPGLAIGGPDTQYF. The chain links TRBV5-1 to TRBJ2-3; 9 bases are shared with TRBD2. The CDR3 extends over 17 amino acids. J gave up 4 bases and V 5 bases, and 14 bases lay outside the gene matches. Germline CDR1 is SGHRS and CDR2 is YFSETQ.